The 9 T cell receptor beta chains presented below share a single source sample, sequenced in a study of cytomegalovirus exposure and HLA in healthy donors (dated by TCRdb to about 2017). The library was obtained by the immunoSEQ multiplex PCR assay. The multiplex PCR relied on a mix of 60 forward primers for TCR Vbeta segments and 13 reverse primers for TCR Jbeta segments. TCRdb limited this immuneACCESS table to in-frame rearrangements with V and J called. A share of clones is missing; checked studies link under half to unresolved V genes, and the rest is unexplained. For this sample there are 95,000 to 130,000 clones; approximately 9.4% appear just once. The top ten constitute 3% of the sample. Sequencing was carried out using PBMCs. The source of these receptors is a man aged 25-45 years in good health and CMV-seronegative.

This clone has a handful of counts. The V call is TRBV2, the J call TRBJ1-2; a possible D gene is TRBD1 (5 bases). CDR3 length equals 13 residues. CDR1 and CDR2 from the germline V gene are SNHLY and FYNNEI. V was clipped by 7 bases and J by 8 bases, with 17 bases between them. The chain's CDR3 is CASKSREGQGYTF. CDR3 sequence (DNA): TGTGCCAGCAAAAGTAGGGAGGGGCAAGGCTACACCTTC.

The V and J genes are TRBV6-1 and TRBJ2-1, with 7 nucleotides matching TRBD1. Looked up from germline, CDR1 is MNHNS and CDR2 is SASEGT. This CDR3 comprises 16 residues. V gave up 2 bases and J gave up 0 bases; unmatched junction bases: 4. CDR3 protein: CASSEFRQGSYNEQFF. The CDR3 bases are TGTGCCAGCAGTGAATTCCGACAGGGCTCCTACAATGAGCAGTTCTTC.

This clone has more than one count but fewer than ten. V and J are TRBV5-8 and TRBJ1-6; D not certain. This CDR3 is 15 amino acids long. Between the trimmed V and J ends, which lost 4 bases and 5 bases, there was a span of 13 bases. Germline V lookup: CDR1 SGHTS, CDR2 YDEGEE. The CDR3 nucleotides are TGTGCCAGCAGCGCGAGGCCCGCTAATAATTCACCCCTCCACTTT. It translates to CASSARPANNSPLHF.

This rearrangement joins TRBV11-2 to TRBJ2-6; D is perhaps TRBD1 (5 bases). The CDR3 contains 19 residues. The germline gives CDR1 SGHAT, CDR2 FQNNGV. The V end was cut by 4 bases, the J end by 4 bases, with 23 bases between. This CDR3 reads CASSSTVRTSGYGANVLTF. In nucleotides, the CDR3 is TGTGCCAGCAGCTCCACCGTGCGGACATCGGGCTACGGGGCCAACGTCCTGACTTTC. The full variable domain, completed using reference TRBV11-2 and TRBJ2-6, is EAGVAQSPRYKIIEKRQSVAFWCNPISGHATLYWYQQILGQGPKLLIQFQNNGVVDDSQLPKDRFSAERLKGVDSTLKIQPAKLEDSAVYLCASSSTVRTSGYGANVLTFGAGSRLTVL.

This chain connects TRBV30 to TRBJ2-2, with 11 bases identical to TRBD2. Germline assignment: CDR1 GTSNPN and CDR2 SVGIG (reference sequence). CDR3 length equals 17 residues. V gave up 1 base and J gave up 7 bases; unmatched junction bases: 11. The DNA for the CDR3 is TGTGCCTGGAGTGAAGGGCTAGCGGGGGGCCTGGGCGGGGAGCTGTTTTTT. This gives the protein CAWSEGLAGGLGGELFF. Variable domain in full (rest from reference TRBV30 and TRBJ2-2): SQTIHQWPATLVQPVGSPLSLECTVEGTSNPNLYWYRQAAGRGLQLLFYSVGIGQISSEVPQNLSASRPQDRQFILSSKKLLLSDSGFYLCAWSEGLAGGLGGELFFGEGSRLTVL.

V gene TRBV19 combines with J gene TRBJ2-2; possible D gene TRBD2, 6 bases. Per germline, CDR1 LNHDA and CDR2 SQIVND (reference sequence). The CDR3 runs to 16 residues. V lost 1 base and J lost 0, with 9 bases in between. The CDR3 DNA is TGTGCCAGTAGTATAGTTGGGGGGACGAACACCGGGGAGCTGTTTTTT. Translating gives CASSIVGGTNTGELFF. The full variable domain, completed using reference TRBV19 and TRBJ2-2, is DGGITQSPKYLFRKEGQNVTLSCEQNLNHDAMYWYRQDPGQGLRLIYYSQIVNDFQKGDIAEGYSVSREKKESFPLTVTSAQKNPTAFYLCASSIVGGTNTGELFFGEGSRLTVL.

The CDR3 sequence: CASSIRTGGYGTGELFF. In nucleotides, the CDR3 is TGTGCCAGTAGTATTAGGACAGGGGGTTATGGCACCGGGGAGCTGTTTTTT. The chain uses TRBV19 and TRBJ2-2, with 10 bases that match TRBD1. Germline-derived CDR1 and CDR2 are LNHDA and SQIVND (reference sequence). Trimming cost V 3 bases and J 4 bases; bases outside gene matches: 8. The CDR3 covers 17 residues.

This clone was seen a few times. The CDR3 nucleotides are TGTGCCACCAGCAGAGACAGGGGGCGGCGAGAGACCCAGTACTTC. Its translation is CATSRDRGRRETQYF. The genes are TRBV15 and TRBJ2-5; TRBD1 agrees at 8 bases. Germline-derived CDR1 and CDR2 are LNHNV and YYDKDF (reference sequence). The V gene end was trimmed by 0 bases and the J gene end by 4 bases; junction bases not matched to a gene: 4. This CDR3 is built from 15 residues.

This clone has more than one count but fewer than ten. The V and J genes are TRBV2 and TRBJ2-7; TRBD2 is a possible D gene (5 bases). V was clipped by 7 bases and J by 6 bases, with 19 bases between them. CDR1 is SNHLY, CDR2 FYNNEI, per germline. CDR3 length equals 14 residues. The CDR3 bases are TGTGCCAGCAAATCCCGGACTGCCGCGGGCGAGCAGTACTTC. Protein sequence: CASKSRTAAGEQYF.